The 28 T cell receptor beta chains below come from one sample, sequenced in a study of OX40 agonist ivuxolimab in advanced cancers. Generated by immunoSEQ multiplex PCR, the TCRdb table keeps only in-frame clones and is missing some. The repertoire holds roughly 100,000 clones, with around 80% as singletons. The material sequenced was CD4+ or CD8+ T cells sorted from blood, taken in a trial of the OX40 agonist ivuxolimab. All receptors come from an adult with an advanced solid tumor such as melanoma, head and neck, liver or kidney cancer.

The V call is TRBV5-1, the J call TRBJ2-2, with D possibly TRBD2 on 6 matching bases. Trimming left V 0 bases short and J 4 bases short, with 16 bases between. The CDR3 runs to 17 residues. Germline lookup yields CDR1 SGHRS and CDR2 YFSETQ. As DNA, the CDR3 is TGCGCCAGCAGCTTGGGCGGAGGGATAAAGATCACCGGGGAGCTGTTTTTT. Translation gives CASSLGGGIKITGELFF.

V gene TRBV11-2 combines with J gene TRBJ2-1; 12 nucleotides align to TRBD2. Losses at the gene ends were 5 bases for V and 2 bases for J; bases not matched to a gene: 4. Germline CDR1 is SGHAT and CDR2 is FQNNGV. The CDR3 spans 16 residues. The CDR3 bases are TGTGCCAGCAGCCTATCTAGCGGGGGGGCCTACAATGAGCAGTTCTTC. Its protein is CASSLSSGGAYNEQFF.

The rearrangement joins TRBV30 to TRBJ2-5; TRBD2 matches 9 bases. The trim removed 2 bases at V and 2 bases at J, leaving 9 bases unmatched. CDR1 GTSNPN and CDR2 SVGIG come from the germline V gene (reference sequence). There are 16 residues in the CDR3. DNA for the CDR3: TGTGCCTGGAGTTTTGGTGATAGCGGGGGTCAAGAGACCCAGTACTTC. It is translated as CAWSFGDSGGQETQYF.

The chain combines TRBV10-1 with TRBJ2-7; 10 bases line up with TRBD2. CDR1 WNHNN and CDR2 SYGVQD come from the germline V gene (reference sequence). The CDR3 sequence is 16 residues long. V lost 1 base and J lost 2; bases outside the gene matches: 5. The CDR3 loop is CASSEWGSGGPYEQYV. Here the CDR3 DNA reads TGCGCCAGCAGTGAGTGGGGTAGCGGGGGGCCCTACGAGCAGTACGTC.

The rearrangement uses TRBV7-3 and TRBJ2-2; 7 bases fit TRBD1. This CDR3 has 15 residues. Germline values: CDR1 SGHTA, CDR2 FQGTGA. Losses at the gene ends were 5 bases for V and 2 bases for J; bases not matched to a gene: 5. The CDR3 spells CASSPDRVNTGELFF. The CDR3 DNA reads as TGTGCCAGCAGCCCCGACAGGGTCAACACCGGGGAGCTGTTTTTT.

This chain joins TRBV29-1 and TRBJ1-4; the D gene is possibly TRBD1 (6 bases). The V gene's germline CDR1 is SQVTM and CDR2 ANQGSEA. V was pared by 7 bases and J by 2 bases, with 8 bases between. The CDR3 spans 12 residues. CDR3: CSGGGTNEKLFF. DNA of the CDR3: TGCAGCGGGGGGGGCACTAATGAAAAACTGTTTTTT. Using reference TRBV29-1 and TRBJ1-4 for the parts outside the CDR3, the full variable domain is SAVISQKPSRDICQRGTSLTIQCQVDSQVTMMFWYRQQPGQSLTLIATANQGSEATYESGFVIDKFPISRPNLTFSTLTVSNMSPEDSSIYLCSGGGTNEKLFFGSGTQLSVL.

The CDR3 spells CSVEGGSPGQYF. The CDR3 DNA reads as TGCAGCGTTGAAGGTGGGAGCCCAGGGCAGTACTTC. The J gene is TRBJ2-7, the V gene TRBV29-1, with a tentative D call TRBD2 (5 bases). The CDR3 consists of 12 residues. CDR1 SQVTM and CDR2 ANQGSEA come from the germline V gene. V lost 1 base and J lost 9, with 13 bases in between.

In nucleotides, the CDR3 is TGTGCCAGCAGCGTGACCTCCGGGACTAGCGGGGGAGAAGCAGATACGCAGTATTTT. As protein: CASSVTSGTSGGEADTQYF. This sequence joins TRBV9 and TRBJ2-3; 14 bases are a match to TRBD2. V gave up 2 bases and J gave up 4 bases; unmatched junction bases: 12. This CDR3 is built from 19 residues. Germline V gene data show CDR1 as SGDLS and CDR2 as YYNGEE.

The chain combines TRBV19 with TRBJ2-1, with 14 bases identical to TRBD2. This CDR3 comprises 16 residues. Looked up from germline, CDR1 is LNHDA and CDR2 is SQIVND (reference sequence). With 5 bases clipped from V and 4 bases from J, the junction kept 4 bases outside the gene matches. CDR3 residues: CASSPTSGGGYNEQFF. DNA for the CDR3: TGTGCCAGTAGTCCGACTAGCGGGGGGGGTTACAATGAGCAGTTCTTC.

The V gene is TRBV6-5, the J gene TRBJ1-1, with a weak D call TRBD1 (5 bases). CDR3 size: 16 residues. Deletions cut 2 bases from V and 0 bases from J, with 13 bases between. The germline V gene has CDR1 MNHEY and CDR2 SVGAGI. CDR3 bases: TGTGCCAGCAGTTACGACAGCCGATCTCTGAACACTGAAGCTTTCTTT. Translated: CASSYDSRSLNTEAFF.

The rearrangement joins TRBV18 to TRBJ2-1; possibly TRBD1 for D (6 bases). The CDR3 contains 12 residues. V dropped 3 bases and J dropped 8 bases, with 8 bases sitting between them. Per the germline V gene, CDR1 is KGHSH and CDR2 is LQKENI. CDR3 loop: CASSPGADEQFF. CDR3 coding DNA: TGTGCCAGCTCACCGGGGGCGGATGAGCAGTTCTTC.

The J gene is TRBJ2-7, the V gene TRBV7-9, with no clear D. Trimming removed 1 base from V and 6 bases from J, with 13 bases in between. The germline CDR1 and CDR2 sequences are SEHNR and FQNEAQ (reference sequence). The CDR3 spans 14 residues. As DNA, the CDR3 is TGTGCCAGCAGCTTAGATGGCCTATCGACCGAGCAGTACTTC. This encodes CASSLDGLSTEQYF.

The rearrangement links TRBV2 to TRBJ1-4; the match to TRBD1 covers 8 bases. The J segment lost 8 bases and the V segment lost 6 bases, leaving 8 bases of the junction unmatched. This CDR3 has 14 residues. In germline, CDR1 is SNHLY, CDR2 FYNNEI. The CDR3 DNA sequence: TGTGCCAGCAGACCCGACAGGGACAGGGAAAAACTGTTTTTT. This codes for CASRPDRDREKLFF.

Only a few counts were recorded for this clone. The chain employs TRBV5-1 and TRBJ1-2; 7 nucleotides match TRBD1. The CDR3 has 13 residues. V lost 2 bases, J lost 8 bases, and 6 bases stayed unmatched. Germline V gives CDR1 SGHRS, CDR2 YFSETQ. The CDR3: CASSFRTGEGYTF. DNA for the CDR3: TGCGCCAGCAGCTTCCGGACAGGAGAAGGCTACACCTTC.

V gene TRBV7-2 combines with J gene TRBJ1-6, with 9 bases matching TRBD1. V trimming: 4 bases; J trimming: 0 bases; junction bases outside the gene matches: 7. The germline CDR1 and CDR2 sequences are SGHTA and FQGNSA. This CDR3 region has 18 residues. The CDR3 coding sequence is TGTGCCAGCAGCTCCGGGACAGGGACCCCCTCCTATAATTCACCCCTCCACTTT. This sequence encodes CASSSGTGTPSYNSPLHF.

CDR3 sequence reads: CASSAQGIGYEQYV. DNA of the CDR3: TGTGCCAGCAGCGCACAGGGAATAGGCTACGAGCAGTACGTC. The rearrangement joins TRBV2 to TRBJ2-7, with a tentative D call TRBD1 (6 bases). In germline, CDR1 is SNHLY, CDR2 FYNNEI. V lost 6 bases to trimming and J lost 3 bases, with 15 bases between them. This CDR3 has 14 amino acids.

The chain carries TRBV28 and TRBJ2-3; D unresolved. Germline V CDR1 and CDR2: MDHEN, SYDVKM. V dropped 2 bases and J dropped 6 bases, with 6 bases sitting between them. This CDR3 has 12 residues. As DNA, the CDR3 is TGTGCCAGCAGTTTACTCGCGGATACGCAGTATTTT. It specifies CASSLLADTQYF. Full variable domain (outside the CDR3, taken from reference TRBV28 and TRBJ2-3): DVKVTQSSRYLVKRTGEKVFLECVQDMDHENMFWYRQDPGLGLRLIYFSYDVKMKEKGDIPEGYSVSREKKERFSLILESASTNQTSMYLCASSLLADTQYFGPGTRLTVL.

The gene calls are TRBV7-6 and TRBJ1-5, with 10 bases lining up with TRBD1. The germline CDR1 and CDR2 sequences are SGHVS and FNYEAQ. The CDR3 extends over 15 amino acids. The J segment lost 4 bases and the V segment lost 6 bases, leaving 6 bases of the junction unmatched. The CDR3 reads CASRPGTGDNQPQHF. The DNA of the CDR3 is TGTGCCAGCAGGCCAGGGACAGGGGATAATCAGCCCCAGCATTTT.

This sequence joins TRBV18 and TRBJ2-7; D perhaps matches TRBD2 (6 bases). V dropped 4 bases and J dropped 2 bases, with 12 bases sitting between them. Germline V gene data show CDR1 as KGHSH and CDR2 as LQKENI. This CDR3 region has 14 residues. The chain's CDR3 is CASSQGRGAYEQYV. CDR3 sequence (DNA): TGTGCCAGCTCACAGGGGCGGGGAGCCTACGAGCAGTACGTC.

The CDR3, as DNA: TGTGCCAGCAGCTTCGGGACAACCCTCACAGATACGCAGTATTTT. Its translation: CASSFGTTLTDTQYF. The J gene is TRBJ2-3, the V gene TRBV7-2; TRBD1 is a possible D gene (6 bases). The germline V gene has CDR1 SGHTA and CDR2 FQGNSA. This CDR3 is built from 15 residues. V shed 3 bases and J shed 2 bases, with 12 bases lying between them.

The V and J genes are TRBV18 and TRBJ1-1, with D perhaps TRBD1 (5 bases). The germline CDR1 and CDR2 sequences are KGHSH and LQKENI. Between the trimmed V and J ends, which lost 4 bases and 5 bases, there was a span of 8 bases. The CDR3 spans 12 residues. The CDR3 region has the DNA TGTGCCAGCTCACGGGGGGATACTGAAGCTTTCTTT. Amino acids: CASSRGDTEAFF.

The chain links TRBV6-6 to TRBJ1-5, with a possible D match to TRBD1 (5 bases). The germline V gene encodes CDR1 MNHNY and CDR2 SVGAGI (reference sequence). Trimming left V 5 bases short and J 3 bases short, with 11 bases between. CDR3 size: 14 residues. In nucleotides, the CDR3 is TGTGCCAGCAGTAAACGACAGCTCAATCAGCCCCAGCATTTT. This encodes CASSKRQLNQPQHF.

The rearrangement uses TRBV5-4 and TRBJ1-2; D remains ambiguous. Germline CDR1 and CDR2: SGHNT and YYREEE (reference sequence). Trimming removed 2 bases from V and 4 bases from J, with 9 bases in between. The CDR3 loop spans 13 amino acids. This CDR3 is CASSFDVLYGYTF. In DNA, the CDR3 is TGTGCCAGCAGCTTTGATGTCCTCTATGGCTACACCTTC.

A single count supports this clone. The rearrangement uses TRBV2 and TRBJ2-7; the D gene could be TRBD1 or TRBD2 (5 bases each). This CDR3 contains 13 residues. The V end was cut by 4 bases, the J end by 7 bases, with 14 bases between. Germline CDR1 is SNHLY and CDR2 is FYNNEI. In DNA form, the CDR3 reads TGTGCCAGCAGTGGGGACGCCGGGGTTGAGCAGTACGTC. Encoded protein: CASSGDAGVEQYV.

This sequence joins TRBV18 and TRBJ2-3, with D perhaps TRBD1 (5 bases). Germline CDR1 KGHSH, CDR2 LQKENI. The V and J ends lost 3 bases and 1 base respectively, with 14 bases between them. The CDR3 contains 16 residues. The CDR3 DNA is TGTGCCAGCTCACCCGTCGGGTTAGGGGGCACAGATACGCAGTATTTT. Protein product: CASSPVGLGGTDTQYF.

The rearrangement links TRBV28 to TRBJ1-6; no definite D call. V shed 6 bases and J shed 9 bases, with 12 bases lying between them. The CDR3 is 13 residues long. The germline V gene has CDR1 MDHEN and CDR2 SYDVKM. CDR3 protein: CASSLDRLSPLHF. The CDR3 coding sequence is TGTGCCAGCAGCCTGGACCGCCTTTCACCCCTCCACTTT.

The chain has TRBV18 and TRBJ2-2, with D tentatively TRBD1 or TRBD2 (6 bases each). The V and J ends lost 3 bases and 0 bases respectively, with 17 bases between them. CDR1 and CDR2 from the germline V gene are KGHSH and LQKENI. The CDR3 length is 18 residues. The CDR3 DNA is TGTGCCAGCTCACCCGGGCGACTAGGGGGTACGAACACCGGGGAGCTGTTTTTT. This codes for CASSPGRLGGTNTGELFF.

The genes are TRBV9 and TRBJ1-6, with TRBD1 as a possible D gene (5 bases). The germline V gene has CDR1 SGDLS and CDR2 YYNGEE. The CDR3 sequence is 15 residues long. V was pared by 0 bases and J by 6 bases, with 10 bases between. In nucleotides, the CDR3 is TGTGCCAGCAGCGTAGTTGACAGCCGTAATTCACCCCTCCACTTT. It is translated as CASSVVDSRNSPLHF.